A single sample is the source of the 15 T cell receptor beta chains below, sequenced in a study of CD8 T cells in Susac syndrome. An input of about 0.45 to 1 ug of RNA was subjected to reverse transcription using random hexamers. TCRdb re-analysed the immunoSEQ multiplex PCR reads in MiXCR, keeping a single row per CDR3 protein. The table has hundreds of thousands of distinct CDR3 sequences, approximately 94% seen once; the top ten hold about 0.14%. The source material was CD4+ T cells from PBMCs. These receptors were taken from a human donor with Susac syndrome.

J is TRBJ2-2 and V is TRBV30; the D is unclear. This CDR3 is built from 14 residues. The germline CDR1 and CDR2 sequences are GTSNPN and SVGIG (reference sequence). The V gene lost 1 base and the J gene lost 0 bases, with 6 bases spanning the gap. The CDR3 loop is CAWSEMANTGELFF. The CDR3 region has the DNA TGTGCCTGGAGTGAAATGGCGAACACCGGGGAGCTGTTTTTT.

This clonotype appeared a single time. The chain couples TRBV7-8 to TRBJ2-5; 11 nucleotides match TRBD2. CDR3 size: 16 residues. Germline V gene sequence: CDR1 SGHVS, CDR2 FQNEAQ. The ends lost 5 bases at V and 5 bases at J; junction bases unmatched: 10. The DNA of the CDR3 is TGTGCCAGCAGCGACCGGACTAGCGGGTTATTTGAGACCCAGTACTTC. As protein: CASSDRTSGLFETQYF. Looking up the rest from reference TRBV7-8 and TRBJ2-5 gives the full variable domain: GAGVSQSPRYKVAKRGQDVALRCDPISGHVSLFWYQQALGQGPEFLTYFQNEAQLDKSGLPSDRFFAERPEGSVSTLKIQRTQQEDSAVYLCASSDRTSGLFETQYFGPGTRLLVL.

CDR3 sequence: CASSYGGSNTEAFF. The CDR3 DNA is TGTGCCAGCAGTTACGGGGGTTCGAACACTGAAGCTTTCTTT. The chain couples TRBV6-5 to TRBJ1-1; tentative D call: TRBD1 (5 bases). V was clipped by 2 bases and J by 1 base, with 8 bases between them. The CDR3 runs 14 residues. CDR1 MNHEY and CDR2 SVGAGI come from the germline V gene.

The rearrangement uses TRBV29-1 and TRBJ1-2; 7 bases are a match to TRBD1. The V and J ends lost 0 bases and 4 bases, in that order; junction bases with no gene match: 14. The germline V gene has CDR1 SQVTM and CDR2 ANQGSEA. The CDR3 length is 17 residues. Here the CDR3 DNA reads TGCAGCGTTGAAGATCTCATGACAGGGAACCTATGCTATGGCTACACCTTC. Translation gives CSVEDLMTGNLCYGYTF.

This chain joins TRBV19 and TRBJ2-2; possibly TRBD2 for D (6 bases). CDR1 and CDR2 from the germline V gene are LNHDA and SQIVND (reference sequence). The CDR3 is 13 amino acids. Trimming stripped 6 bases from V and 6 bases from J, with 11 bases between. The CDR3 DNA follows: TGTGCCAGTAGCCTCCGCGGGGCCGGGGAGCTGTTTTTT. This encodes CASSLRGAGELFF.

The chain links TRBV7-6 to TRBJ2-1; D uncertain. V lost 2 bases and J 6 bases, leaving 2 bases between the germline ends. There are 11 residues in the CDR3. CDR1 and CDR2 from the germline V gene are SGHVS and FNYEAQ. CDR3 region: CASSLTNEQFF. Here the CDR3 DNA reads TGTGCCAGCAGCTTAACCAATGAGCAGTTCTTC. The variable domain in full, with the rest retrieved from reference TRBV7-6 and TRBJ2-1, is GAGVSQSPRYKVTKRGQDVALRCDPISGHVSLYWYRQALGQGPEFLTYFNYEAQQDKSGLPNDRFSAERPEGSISTLTIQRTEQRDSAMYRCASSLTNEQFFGPGTRLTVL.

The count of this clonotype is one. This rearrangement joins TRBV25-1 to TRBJ1-4; D is ambiguous. With 6 bases removed from V and 8 bases from J, the gap between germline ends came to 10 bases. The CDR3 consists of 12 residues. The germline CDR1 and CDR2 sequences are MGHDK and SYGVNS. Here the CDR3 DNA reads TGTGCCAGCAGCCCGGTGCGGGAAAAACTGTTTTTT. This gives the protein CASSPVREKLFF.

This clonotype appeared a single time. The chain is built from TRBV3-1 and TRBJ1-5; D call uncertain. Trimming took 3 bases from V and 5 from J, leaving 14 bases between them. This CDR3 contains 15 residues. Germline V gene sequence: CDR1 LGHDT, CDR2 YNNKEL (reference sequence). The CDR3 sequence is CASSQGSRTDQPQHF. CDR3 nucleotides: TGTGCCAGCAGCCAGGGATCTCGCACGGATCAGCCCCAGCATTTT.

V and J are TRBV20-1 and TRBJ2-7; D remains unclear. With 6 bases removed from V and 7 bases from J, the gap between germline ends came to 28 bases. This CDR3 is built from 16 residues. Germline values: CDR1 DFQATT, CDR2 SNEGSKA (reference sequence). The CDR3 here is CSAPGTSMISLEEQYF. CDR3 DNA: TGCAGTGCCCCTGGAACTTCTATGATCTCTTTAGAGGAGCAGTACTTC.

The chain is built from TRBV29-1 and TRBJ2-7, with D tentatively TRBD1 (6 bases). The CDR3 runs 14 residues. The germline V gene has CDR1 SQVTM and CDR2 ANQGSEA. Trimming shortened V by 4 bases and J by 3 bases, and 16 bases separated the two germline ends. The CDR3 nucleotides are TGCAGCGTTGGAACAGGGAGCGGACTCTACGAGCAGTACTTC. Translation: CSVGTGSGLYEQYF.

This clonotype showed up just once. The chain is built from TRBV5-5 and TRBJ2-5; 9 bases line up with TRBD1. The trim removed 4 bases at V and 5 bases at J, leaving 9 bases unmatched. Germline values: CDR1 SGHKS, CDR2 YYEKEE (reference sequence). This CDR3 spans 15 amino acids. CDR3 region: CASSSRTGEWETQYF. CDR3 bases: TGTGCCAGCAGCAGCCGGACAGGGGAATGGGAGACCCAGTACTTC. Combining the CDR3 with reference TRBV5-5 and TRBJ2-5 gives the whole variable domain DAGVTQSPTHLIKTRGQQVTLRCSPISGHKSVSWYQQVLGQGPQFIFQYYEKEERGRGNFPDRFSARQFPNYSSELNVNALLLGDSALYLCASSSRTGEWETQYFGPGTRLLVL.

This chain connects TRBV20-1 to TRBJ2-5; 10 bases map to TRBD2. The CDR3 length is 14 residues. CDR1 is DFQATT and CDR2 is SNEGSKA in the germline V gene (reference sequence). V gave up 6 bases and J gave up 1 base; unmatched junction bases: 5. The CDR3, as DNA: TGCAGTGCCCCTAGCGGGGGCAGCCAAGAGACCCAGTACTTC. This sequence encodes CSAPSGGSQETQYF.

Only one count was recorded for this clonotype. The chain recombines TRBV5-1 with TRBJ1-1, with D maybe TRBD1 (6 bases). The CDR3 totals 15 residues. The V and J ends lost 4 bases and 4 bases respectively, with 17 bases between them. Germline assignment: CDR1 SGHRS and CDR2 YFSETQ. CDR3 amino acids: CASSIGRGLFTEAFF. The CDR3 DNA reads as TGCGCCAGCAGCATCGGAAGGGGGTTATTCACTGAAGCTTTCTTT.

The chain employs TRBV20-1 and TRBJ2-7; D call uncertain. The CDR3 has 14 amino acids. Deletions cut 8 bases from V and 4 bases from J, with 21 bases between. Germline CDR1 and CDR2: DFQATT and SNEGSKA (reference sequence). CDR3 protein: CSLTPPVGPYEQYF. DNA for the CDR3: TGCAGTCTCACACCTCCAGTAGGGCCTTACGAGCAGTACTTC.

The chain carries TRBV18 and TRBJ1-5; D is undetermined. V lost 5 bases and J lost 0, with 11 bases in between. The V gene's germline CDR1 is KGHSH and CDR2 LQKENI. The CDR3 runs 15 residues. CDR3 nucleotides: TGTGCCAGCTCATCGTCGTGGAATAGCAATCAGCCCCAGCATTTT. Protein product: CASSSSWNSNQPQHF.